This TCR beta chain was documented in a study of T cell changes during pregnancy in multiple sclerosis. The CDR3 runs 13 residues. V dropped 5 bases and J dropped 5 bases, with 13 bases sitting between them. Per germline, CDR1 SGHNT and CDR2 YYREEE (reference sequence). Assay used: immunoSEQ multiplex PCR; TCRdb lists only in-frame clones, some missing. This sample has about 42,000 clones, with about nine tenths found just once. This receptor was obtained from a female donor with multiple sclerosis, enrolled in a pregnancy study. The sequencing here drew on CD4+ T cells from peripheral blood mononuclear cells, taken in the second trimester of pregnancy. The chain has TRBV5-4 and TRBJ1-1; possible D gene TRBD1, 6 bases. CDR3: CASSIGQRTEAFF. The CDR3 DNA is TGTGCCAGCAGTATAGGACAGCGGACTGAAGCTTTCTTT.